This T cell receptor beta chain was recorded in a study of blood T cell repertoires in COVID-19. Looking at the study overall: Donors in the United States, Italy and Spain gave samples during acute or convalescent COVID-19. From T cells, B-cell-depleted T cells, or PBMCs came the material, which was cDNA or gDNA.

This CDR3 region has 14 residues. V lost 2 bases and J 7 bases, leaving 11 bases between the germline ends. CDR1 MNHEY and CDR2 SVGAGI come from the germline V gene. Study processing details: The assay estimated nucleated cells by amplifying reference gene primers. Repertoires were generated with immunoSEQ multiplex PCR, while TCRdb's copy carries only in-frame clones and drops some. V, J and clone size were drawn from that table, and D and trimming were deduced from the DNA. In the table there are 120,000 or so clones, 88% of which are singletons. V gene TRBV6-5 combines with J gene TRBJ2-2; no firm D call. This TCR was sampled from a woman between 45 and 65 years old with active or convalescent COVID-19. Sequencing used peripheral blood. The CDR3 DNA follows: TGTGCCAGCAGTTACAGTCTAGACGGCGGGGAGCTGTTTTTT. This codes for CASSYSLDGGELFF.